This T cell receptor beta chain was recovered during a study of cytomegalovirus exposure and HLA in healthy donors. General study points: Association with HLA alleles at 0.05 false discovery rate was found for 15,000 or so TCR beta sequences in a later analysis. A later analysis by the authors found several of the most significant clusters apparently linked to common viral pathogens. Versus the roughly 670-donor mean, an Asian-associated ancestry cluster reportedly showed fewer N-insertions in a later analysis.

PCR was performed using 60 Vbeta and 13 Jbeta primers. Method: immunoSEQ multiplex PCR; TCRdb's copy keeps in-frame clones and lacks some. The sample records fewer than 200,000 clones, about four fifths being singletons. Donors consisted of healthy bone marrow donors. Comment on this clone: Its antigen remains unknown.

The source of this sequence is a woman aged 18-35 years in good health and CMV-seronegative. The specimen was PBMCs.

CDR3 protein: CACNAGDHQPQHF. The DNA for the CDR3 is TGTGCCTGTAATGCAGGGGACCATCAGCCCCAGCATTTT. The rearrangement links TRBV30 to TRBJ1-5, with a tentative D call TRBD1 (6 bases). Trimming pared 6 bases from V and 5 bases from J, leaving 14 bases between. The germline CDR1 and CDR2 sequences are GTSNPN and SVGIG (reference sequence). This CDR3 is 13 amino acids long.